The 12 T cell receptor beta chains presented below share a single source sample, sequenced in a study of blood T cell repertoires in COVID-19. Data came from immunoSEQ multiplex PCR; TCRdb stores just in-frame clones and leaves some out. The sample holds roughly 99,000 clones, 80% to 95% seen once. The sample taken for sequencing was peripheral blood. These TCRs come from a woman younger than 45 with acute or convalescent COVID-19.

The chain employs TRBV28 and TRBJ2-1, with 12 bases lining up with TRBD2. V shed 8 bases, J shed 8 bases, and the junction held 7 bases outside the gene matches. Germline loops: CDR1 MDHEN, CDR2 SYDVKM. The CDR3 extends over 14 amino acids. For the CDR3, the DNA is TGTGCCAGCGAATCTAGCGGGGGGGCCTATGAGCAGTTCTTC. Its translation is CASESSGGAYEQFF.

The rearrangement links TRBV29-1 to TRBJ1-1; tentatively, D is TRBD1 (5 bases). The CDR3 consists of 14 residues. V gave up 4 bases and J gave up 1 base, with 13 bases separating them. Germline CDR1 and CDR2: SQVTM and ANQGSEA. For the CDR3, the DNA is TGCAGCGTTGCGATCGGCACAGGGAACACTGAAGCTTTCTTT. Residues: CSVAIGTGNTEAFF.

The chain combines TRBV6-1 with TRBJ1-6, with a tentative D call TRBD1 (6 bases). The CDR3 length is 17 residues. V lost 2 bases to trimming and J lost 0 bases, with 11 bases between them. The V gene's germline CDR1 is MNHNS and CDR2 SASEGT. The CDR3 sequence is CASSERRGGSYNSPLHF. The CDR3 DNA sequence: TGTGCCAGCAGTGAACGGAGGGGGGGCTCCTATAATTCACCCCTCCACTTT.

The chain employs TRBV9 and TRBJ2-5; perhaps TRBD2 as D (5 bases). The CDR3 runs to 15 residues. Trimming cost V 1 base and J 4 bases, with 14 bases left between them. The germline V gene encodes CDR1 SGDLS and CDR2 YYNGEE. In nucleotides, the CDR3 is TGTGCCAGCAGCGTATCGCCAAGTGGAGGAGAGACCCAGTACTTC. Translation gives CASSVSPSGGETQYF.

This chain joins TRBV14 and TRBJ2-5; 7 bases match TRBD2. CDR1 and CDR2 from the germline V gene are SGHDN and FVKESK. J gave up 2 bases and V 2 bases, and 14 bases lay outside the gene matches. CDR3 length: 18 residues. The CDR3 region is CASSQPRLAWGTQETQYF. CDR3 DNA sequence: TGTGCCAGCAGCCAACCACGACTAGCATGGGGTACGCAAGAGACCCAGTACTTC.

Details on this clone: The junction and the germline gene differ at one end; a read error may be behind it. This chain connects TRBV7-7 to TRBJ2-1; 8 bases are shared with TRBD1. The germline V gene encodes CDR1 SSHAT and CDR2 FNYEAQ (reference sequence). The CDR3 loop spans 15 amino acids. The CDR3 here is CASSFGTGTYNEQFF. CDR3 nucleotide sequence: TGTGCTAGCAGCTTTGGGACAGGTACCTACAATGAGCAGTTCTTC. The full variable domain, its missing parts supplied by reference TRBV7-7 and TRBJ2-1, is GAGVSQSPRYKVTKRGQDVTLRCDPISSHATLYWYQQALGQGPEFLTYFNYEAQPDKSGLPSDRFSAERPEGSISTLTIQRTEQRDSAMYRCASSFGTGTYNEQFFGPGTRLTVL.

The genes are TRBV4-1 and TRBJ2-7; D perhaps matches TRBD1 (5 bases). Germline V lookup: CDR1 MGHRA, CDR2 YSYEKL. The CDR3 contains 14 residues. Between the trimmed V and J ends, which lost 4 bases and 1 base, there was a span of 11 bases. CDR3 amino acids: CASSPTVNSYEQYF. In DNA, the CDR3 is TGCGCCAGCAGCCCGACAGTCAATTCCTACGAGCAGTACTTC.

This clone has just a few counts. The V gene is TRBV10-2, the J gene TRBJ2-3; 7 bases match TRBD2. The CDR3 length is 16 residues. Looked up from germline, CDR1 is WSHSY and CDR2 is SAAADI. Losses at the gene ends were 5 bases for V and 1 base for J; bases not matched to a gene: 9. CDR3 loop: CASSLTSRGGTDTQYF. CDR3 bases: TGCGCCAGCAGTCTGACTAGCCGTGGGGGCACAGATACGCAGTATTTT.

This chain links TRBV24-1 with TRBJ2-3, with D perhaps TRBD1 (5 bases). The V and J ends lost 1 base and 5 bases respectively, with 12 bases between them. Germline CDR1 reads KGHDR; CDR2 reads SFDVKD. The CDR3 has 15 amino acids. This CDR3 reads CATSDLPSGLDTQYF. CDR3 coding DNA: TGTGCCACCAGTGATTTACCTTCAGGGTTAGATACGCAGTATTTT.

The CDR3 DNA follows: TGTGCTAGTGGTTTGGTGGTTAGACAGGGACGGGAATATGGCTACACCTTC. The encoded protein is CASGLVVRQGREYGYTF. V is TRBV12-5 and J is TRBJ1-2, with TRBD1 identical over 7 bases. Looked up from germline, CDR1 is LGHNT and CDR2 is FRNRAP. The CDR3 totals 17 residues. Trimming took 0 bases from V and 5 from J; bases not matched to a gene: 12.

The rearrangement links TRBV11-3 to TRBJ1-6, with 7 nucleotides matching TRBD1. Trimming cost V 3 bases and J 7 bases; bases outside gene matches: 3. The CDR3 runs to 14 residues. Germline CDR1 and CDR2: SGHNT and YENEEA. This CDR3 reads CASSLGTANSPLHF. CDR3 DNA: TGTGCCAGCAGCTTGGGGACAGCCAATTCACCCCTCCACTTT.

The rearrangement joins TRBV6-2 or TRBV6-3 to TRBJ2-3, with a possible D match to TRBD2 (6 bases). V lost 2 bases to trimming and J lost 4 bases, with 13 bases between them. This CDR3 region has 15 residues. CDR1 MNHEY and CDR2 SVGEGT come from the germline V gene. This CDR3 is CASSYLAGRADTQYF. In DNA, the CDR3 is TGTGCCAGCAGTTACCTGGCGGGAAGAGCAGATACGCAGTATTTT.